This T cell receptor beta chain was obtained from a study of T cell responses to AZD1222 COVID-19 vaccine. Study-wide results and limits: The donor cohort was predominantly white British with a female majority, and clonal diversity may have been underestimated. Researchers took repertoire samples only after the peak T cell response had come.

Per germline, CDR1 MNHNY and CDR2 SVGAGI (reference sequence). Between the trimmed V and J ends, which lost 7 bases and 3 bases, there was a span of 19 bases. This CDR3 contains 16 residues. Sequenced by immunoSEQ multiplex PCR; TCRdb stores in-frame clones only, minus some. Altogether about 170,000 clones are present, roughly 92% being singletons, with the ten largest covering over 1.5%. As for this clone: Its antigen is still unknown.

The specimen comprised peripheral blood, sampled on day 0 of AZD1222 vaccination. This chain links TRBV6-6 with TRBJ1-3, with a possible D match to TRBD1 (6 bases). The source of this sequence is an adult in good health. CDR3 DNA sequence: TGTGCCAGCAAGAGTTACGGGGGGCTAAGTGGAAACACCATATATTTT. It yields the protein CASKSYGGLSGNTIYF.